Below are 31 T cell receptor beta chains sequenced from a single sample in a study of OX40 agonist ivuxolimab in advanced cancers. Method: immunoSEQ multiplex PCR; TCRdb's copy keeps in-frame clones and lacks some. The sample records about 57,000 clones, approximately 86% being singletons. The sample was CD4+ or CD8+ T cells sorted from blood, taken in a trial of the OX40 agonist ivuxolimab. All receptors derive from an adult with an advanced solid tumor such as melanoma, head and neck, liver or kidney cancer.

This chain links TRBV29-1 with TRBJ2-5; 11 bases line up with TRBD2. The V gene end was trimmed by 6 bases and the J gene end by 2 bases; junction bases not matched to a gene: 14. Germline V CDR1 and CDR2: SQVTM, ANQGSEA. This CDR3 has 17 amino acids. The CDR3 spells CSVPGTSGSFRQETQYF. The CDR3 DNA sequence: TGCAGCGTCCCCGGTACTAGCGGGAGTTTTAGACAAGAGACCCAGTACTTC.

This rearrangement joins TRBV5-4 to TRBJ2-2; either TRBD1 or TRBD2 may supply D (5 bases each). Trimming left V 4 bases short and J 7 bases short, with 17 bases between. The length of the CDR3 is 15 residues. CDR1 is SGHNT and CDR2 is YYREEE in the germline V gene (reference sequence). The chain's CDR3 is CASSQKGRGFGELFF. CDR3 sequence (DNA): TGTGCCAGCAGCCAAAAGGGGAGAGGGTTCGGGGAGCTGTTTTTT.

This clone appeared a single time. This sequence joins TRBV30 and TRBJ1-5, with a tentative D call TRBD1 (6 bases). The length of the CDR3 is 11 residues. Germline lookup yields CDR1 GTSNPN and CDR2 SVGIG (reference sequence). Trimming removed 0 bases from V and 15 bases from J, with 12 bases in between. The CDR3 protein is CAWSVGTKRHF. In DNA form, the CDR3 reads TGTGCCTGGAGTGTCGGGACAAAGAGGCATTTT.

This chain connects TRBV11-2 to TRBJ2-6, with D uncertain. V shed 5 bases and J shed 0 bases, with 11 bases lying between them. This CDR3 region has 16 residues. Germline CDR1 reads SGHAT; CDR2 reads FQNNGV. The CDR3 DNA reads as TGTGCCAGCAGCCCAGGACCGTCCTCTGGGGCCAACGTCCTGACTTTC. This sequence encodes CASSPGPSSGANVLTF.

The sample holds a few counts of this clone. This sequence joins TRBV28 and TRBJ2-7; 11 bases fit TRBD2. With 6 bases clipped from V and 5 bases from J, the junction kept 6 bases outside the gene matches. CDR1 MDHEN and CDR2 SYDVKM come from the germline V gene. CDR3 size: 14 residues. The CDR3 nucleotides are TGTGCCAGCAGCCTTAGCGGGAGGGTCCACGAGCAGTACTTC. Translated, it gives CASSLSGRVHEQYF.

V gene TRBV18 combines with J gene TRBJ1-3, with TRBD1 matching over 9 bases. The CDR3 sequence is 15 residues long. V gave up 2 bases and J gave up 2 bases; unmatched junction bases: 1. Germline assignment: CDR1 KGHSH and CDR2 LQKENI. CDR3 in amino acids: CASSPGTGPGNTIYF. For the CDR3, the DNA is TGTGCCAGCTCACCAGGGACAGGGCCTGGAAACACCATATATTTT. Drawing the rest from reference TRBV18 and TRBJ1-3, the complete variable domain is NAGVMQNPRHLVRRRGQEARLRCSPMKGHSHVYWYRQLPEEGLKFMVYLQKENIIDESGMPKERFSAEFPKEGPSILRIQQVVRGDSAAYFCASSPGTGPGNTIYFGEGSWLTVV.

The chain carries TRBV7-9 and TRBJ1-3, with a weak D call TRBD1 (6 bases). The germline CDR1 and CDR2 sequences are SEHNR and FQNEAQ (reference sequence). V lost 2 bases and J lost 0, with 17 bases in between. CDR3 length: 18 amino acids. The CDR3 DNA reads as TGTGCCAGCAGCTTAAGGTCGGGACAACTGACCTCTGGAAACACCATATATTTT. The encoded protein is CASSLRSGQLTSGNTIYF.

This chain links TRBV7-9 with TRBJ1-5; TRBD1 agrees at 9 bases. With V trimmed by 3 bases and J by 0 bases, 6 bases remained unmatched. Germline V gene lookup returns CDR1 SEHNR and CDR2 FQNEAQ (reference sequence). This CDR3 spans 17 amino acids. In DNA form, the CDR3 reads TGTGCCAGCAGCTTGGGGGGACAGGGATATAGCAATCAGCCCCAGCATTTT. Its translation is CASSLGGQGYSNQPQHF.

The V call is TRBV5-3, the J call TRBJ2-5; no reliable D call. TRBV5-3 is designated an ORF whose function remains uncertain. The V end was cut by 3 bases, the J end by 2 bases, with 8 bases between. The CDR3 has 13 residues. CDR3 residues: CARSCDLQETQYF. CDR3 nucleotides: TGTGCCAGAAGCTGTGACCTTCAAGAGACCCAGTACTTC.

The genes are TRBV10-1 and TRBJ2-7, with 9 bases matching TRBD2. J gave up 3 bases and V 7 bases, and 4 bases lay outside the gene matches. CDR1 is WNHNN, CDR2 SYGVQD, per germline (reference sequence). The CDR3 is 13 residues long. CDR3 coding DNA: TGCGCCAGCATACTAGCGGGCCACTACGAGCAGTACTTC. Translating gives CASILAGHYEQYF.

The V call is TRBV28, the J call TRBJ2-6; the match to TRBD1 covers 10 bases. CDR3 length: 17 amino acids. Germline trimming cut 7 bases from V and 1 base from J; bases unmatched to any gene: 7. The germline V gene encodes CDR1 MDHEN and CDR2 SYDVKM. CDR3 loop: CASTMDRGTSGANVLTF. DNA of the CDR3: TGTGCCAGCACCATGGACAGGGGGACTTCTGGGGCCAACGTCCTGACTTTC.

This rearrangement joins TRBV6-1 to TRBJ2-1, with 11 nucleotides matching TRBD2. The CDR3 runs to 18 residues. Germline V gene lookup returns CDR1 MNHNS and CDR2 SASEGT. V gave up 2 bases and J gave up 1 base; unmatched junction bases: 7. CDR3 in amino acids: CASSESGRLAGSYNEQFF. The CDR3 DNA is TGTGCCAGCAGTGAATCTGGAAGACTAGCGGGGTCCTACAATGAGCAGTTCTTC.

This chain connects TRBV30 to TRBJ1-6; 8 nucleotides agree with TRBD1. Germline values: CDR1 GTSNPN, CDR2 SVGIG (reference sequence). The CDR3 consists of 13 residues. V was clipped by 4 bases and J by 9 bases; unmatched bases: 5. CDR3 coding DNA: TGTGCCTGGACTCCTGACAGGGGTTCACCCCTCCACTTT. This translates into CAWTPDRGSPLHF.

V and J are TRBV19 and TRBJ2-1; possibly TRBD1 for D (6 bases). The CDR3 consists of 16 residues. Germline CDR1 is LNHDA and CDR2 is SQIVND (reference sequence). Trimming left V 4 bases short and J 3 bases short, with 16 bases between. The CDR3 sequence is CASSTLTGNNYNEQFF. Here the CDR3 DNA reads TGTGCCAGTAGTACGCTGACAGGAAACAACTACAATGAGCAGTTCTTC.

The rearrangement links TRBV5-6 to TRBJ2-1, with D tentatively TRBD2 (5 bases). The V end lost 4 bases, the J end lost 0 bases, and 11 bases lay between the germline ends. Germline-derived CDR1 and CDR2 are SGHDT and YYEEEE. There are 15 residues in the CDR3. The CDR3 protein is CASSPRASSYNEQFF. CDR3 DNA sequence: TGTGCCAGCAGCCCGAGGGCGAGCTCCTACAATGAGCAGTTCTTC.

V and J are TRBV27 and TRBJ2-1; TRBD2 agrees at 8 bases. Germline CDR1 MNHEY, CDR2 SMNVEV (reference sequence). The CDR3 consists of 16 residues. After removal of 4 bases from V and 4 bases from J, the junction contained 9 bases not matched to a gene. CDR3 sequence (DNA): TGTGCCAGCAGTTCCCCGGCAGCGGGAGAGTACAATGAGCAGTTCTTC. Its translation: CASSSPAAGEYNEQFF.

V is TRBV28 and J is TRBJ1-1, with D possibly being TRBD1 (5 bases). Germline V lookup: CDR1 MDHEN, CDR2 SYDVKM. The V end lost 2 bases, the J end lost 2 bases, and 15 bases lay between the germline ends. The CDR3 contains 16 residues. In DNA form, the CDR3 reads TGTGCCAGCAGTTTAGGCTTGGGGGGTAGTAACACTGAAGCTTTCTTT. This codes for CASSLGLGGSNTEAFF.

CDR3 loop: CASSLTRDGHYEQYF. The CDR3 DNA sequence: TGTGCCAGTAGTTTGACCCGAGACGGTCACTACGAGCAGTACTTC. The chain couples TRBV19 to TRBJ2-7, with D uncertain. V was pared by 5 bases and J by 3 bases, with 17 bases between. Germline V CDR1 and CDR2: LNHDA, SQIVND (reference sequence). This CDR3 spans 15 amino acids.

V usage is TRBV5-1 and J usage is TRBJ2-7, with 9 bases matching TRBD2. This CDR3 spans 13 amino acids. Germline-derived CDR1 and CDR2 are SGHRS and YFSETQ. With V trimmed by 4 bases and J by 1 base, 0 bases remained unmatched. In DNA form, the CDR3 reads TGCGCCAGCAGCCTAGCGGGGTCCTACGAGCAGTACTTC. Translation: CASSLAGSYEQYF.

The gene calls are TRBV18 and TRBJ2-2; a possible D gene is TRBD2 (6 bases). The CDR3 runs 15 residues. Between the trimmed V and J ends, which lost 3 bases and 6 bases, there was a span of 14 bases. The germline V gene has CDR1 KGHSH and CDR2 LQKENI. The CDR3 reads CASSPSGLRSGELFF. The DNA of the CDR3 is TGTGCCAGCTCACCCTCGGGACTTCGGTCCGGGGAGCTGTTTTTT.

This chain joins TRBV18 and TRBJ2-3; 8 bases match TRBD1. Germline CDR1 reads KGHSH; CDR2 reads LQKENI. Germline trimming cut 3 bases from V and 3 bases from J; bases unmatched to any gene: 11. CDR3 length: 17 amino acids. The CDR3 reads CASSPPGQGGWTDTQYF. The CDR3, as DNA: TGTGCCAGCTCACCCCCTGGACAGGGAGGTTGGACAGATACGCAGTATTTT.

The chain links TRBV30 to TRBJ2-6, with D tentatively TRBD2 (6 bases). This CDR3 has 17 amino acids. The germline V gene encodes CDR1 GTSNPN and CDR2 SVGIG (reference sequence). Trimming stripped 3 bases from V and 0 bases from J, with 15 bases between. The DNA for the CDR3 is TGTGCCTGGAGGAGGGGAACCGGGAGCTCTGGGGCCAACGTCCTGACTTTC. Its protein product is CAWRRGTGSSGANVLTF.

This clone was observed a few times. The CDR3 DNA follows: TGTGCCAGTAGACAGTCGGGCACCGGGGAGCTGTTTTTT. It translates to CASRQSGTGELFF. V and J are TRBV19 and TRBJ2-2; D unclear. The CDR3 spans 13 residues. CDR1 is LNHDA, CDR2 SQIVND, per germline (reference sequence). The V end was cut by 6 bases, the J end by 4 bases, with 9 bases between.

This sequence joins TRBV11-2 and TRBJ1-4; the D is unclear. Germline loops: CDR1 SGHAT, CDR2 FQNNGV. V was clipped by 0 bases and J by 12 bases, with 17 bases between them. This CDR3 comprises 15 residues. CDR3 nucleotides: TGTGCCAGCAGCTTAGACGTCCCCGCAAGAAAGGAACTGTTTTTT. Protein product: CASSLDVPARKELFF.

The genes are TRBV7-3 and TRBJ2-7; possibly TRBD1 or TRBD2 for D (5 bases each). V was cut by 5 bases and J by 4 bases, with 12 bases left in between. This CDR3 is 13 amino acids long. Germline V gene data show CDR1 as SGHTA and CDR2 as FQGTGA. The CDR3 sequence is CASSPRDGYEQYF. DNA for the CDR3: TGTGCCAGCAGCCCCCGGGACGGTTACGAGCAGTACTTC.

The V and J genes are TRBV6-5 and TRBJ1-1; D possibly corresponds to TRBD1 (5 bases). Germline values: CDR1 MNHEY, CDR2 SVGAGI. Trimming took 5 bases from V and 4 from J, leaving 17 bases between them. This CDR3 region has 15 residues. CDR3: CASSPGTGGSTEAFF. CDR3 nucleotides: TGTGCCAGCAGTCCCGGAACAGGTGGTTCCACTGAAGCTTTCTTT.

The V and J genes are TRBV19 and TRBJ1-6, with a possible D match to TRBD1 (5 bases). CDR3 size: 14 residues. V dropped 7 bases and J dropped 3 bases, with 10 bases sitting between them. Germline V gene data show CDR1 as LNHDA and CDR2 as SQIVND (reference sequence). The CDR3 DNA reads as TGTGCCAGTAAGGAGGGGTACTATAATTCACCCCTCCACTTT. Translating gives CASKEGYYNSPLHF.

The chain uses TRBV5-1 and TRBJ2-1, with D maybe TRBD2 (6 bases). The ends were cut back, 0 bases at V and 0 bases at J, with 10 bases in the middle. The V gene's germline CDR1 is SGHRS and CDR2 YFSETQ. CDR3 size: 16 residues. Written as DNA, the CDR3 is TGCGCCAGCAGCTTGGTCCCCGGGAGCTCCTACAATGAGCAGTTCTTC. It is translated as CASSLVPGSSYNEQFF.

V is TRBV6-6 and J is TRBJ1-2; 7 bases are a match to TRBD1. The CDR3 length is 15 residues. V lost 6 bases to trimming and J lost 7 bases; unmatched junction nucleotides: 14. The V gene's germline CDR1 is MNHNY and CDR2 SVGAGI (reference sequence). The CDR3 DNA is TGTGCCAGCAGCCACCCAAGACAGGGACTCAGTGGCTACACCTTC. Amino acids: CASSHPRQGLSGYTF.

This sequence joins TRBV5-4 and TRBJ2-5; 14 positions agree with TRBD2. Germline loops: CDR1 SGHNT, CDR2 YYREEE (reference sequence). V shed 8 bases and J 2 bases; nucleotides not matched to a gene: 14. This CDR3 region has 18 residues. The DNA of the CDR3 is TGTGCCAGGAAGGGCGGGACTAGCGGGAGAGGGCTTCAAGAGACCCAGTACTTC. Translated: CARKGGTSGRGLQETQYF.

The chain recombines TRBV5-6 with TRBJ1-2; TRBD1 might be the D (5 bases). From germline, CDR1 is SGHDT and CDR2 YYEEEE. The CDR3 is 12 residues long. V lost 2 bases and J 4 bases, leaving 6 bases between the germline ends. CDR3 nucleotides: TGTGCCAGCAGCTTTGACAGCTATGGCTACACCTTC. This encodes CASSFDSYGYTF.